This passage covers 15 T cell receptor beta chains from one sample sequenced in a study of T cells in Graves' hyperthyroidism and ophthalmopathy. RNA transcripts yielded amplified TCR beta CDR3 regions. In the first-round RT-PCR of the TCR CDR3, the HTBI primer set was used. TCRdb itself ran the multiplex PCR reads through MiXCR, one entry per CDR3 protein. Among 450,000 to 650,000 distinct CDR3 sequences listed, less than 25% were seen once. Sequencing was performed on blood. The source of these receptors is a man in his late teens or twenties with Graves' hyperthyroidism.

The chain carries TRBV6-1 and TRBJ1-1; D is undetermined. The CDR3 length is 15 residues. Trimming pared 2 bases from V and 1 base from J, leaving 11 bases between. Germline CDR1 and CDR2: MNHNS and SASEGT. Here the CDR3 reads CASSEFTIGNTEAFF. CDR3 nucleotide sequence: TGTGCCAGCAGTGAATTTACCATCGGGAACACTGAAGCTTTCTTT.

V is TRBV6-2 or TRBV6-3 and J is TRBJ1-1, with D possibly TRBD1 on 5 matching bases. This CDR3 comprises 12 residues. CDR1 MNHEY and CDR2 SVGEGT come from the germline V gene. Trimming removed 5 bases from V and 11 bases from J, with 15 bases in between. Here the CDR3 reads CASSPDRLTAFF. The DNA of the CDR3 is TGTGCCAGCAGTCCCGACAGACTCACGGCTTTCTTT.

Many counts were recorded for this clonotype. The V and J genes are TRBV12-3 or TRBV12-4 and TRBJ1-1; no reliable D call. This CDR3 contains 13 residues. Trimming removed 3 bases at V and 1 base at J, with 6 bases between. The CDR3 bases are TGTGCCAGCAGTTTCGTGAGGAACACTGAAGCTTTCTTT. This codes for CASSFVRNTEAFF.

This clonotype was found many times. The chain couples TRBV6-5 to TRBJ2-7, with 8 bases matching TRBD2. Germline trimming cut 5 bases from V and 4 bases from J; bases unmatched to any gene: 7. The CDR3 runs to 14 residues. Germline V gene sequence: CDR1 MNHEY, CDR2 SVGAGI. As DNA, the CDR3 is TGTGCCAGCAGTCACGGACTAGCAGATTACGAGCAGTACTTC. Amino acids: CASSHGLADYEQYF.

This clonotype was picked up many times. The CDR3: CASSPIGTSGIETQYF. CDR3 coding DNA: TGTGCCAGCAGTCCTATCGGGACTAGCGGGATAGAGACCCAGTACTTC. The rearrangement joins TRBV28 to TRBJ2-5; 13 bases are shared with TRBD2. The CDR3 has 16 amino acids. The germline V gene encodes CDR1 MDHEN and CDR2 SYDVKM. V lost 5 bases, J lost 4 bases, and 7 bases stayed unmatched.

This clonotype has a count of ten or more. The V gene is TRBV6-1, the J gene TRBJ2-5; D call uncertain. CDR1 and CDR2 (germline): MNHNS, SASEGT. The CDR3 length is 15 residues. Trimming left V 2 bases short and J 4 bases short, with 14 bases between. CDR3 in DNA: TGTGCCAGCAGTGAATGGAGTTTGGGTGGAGAGACCCAGTACTTC. Amino acids: CASSEWSLGGETQYF.

This clonotype was counted ten times or more. This chain links TRBV6-1 with TRBJ1-3; possible D gene TRBD1, 5 bases. CDR1 and CDR2 from the germline V gene are MNHNS and SASEGT. Deletions cut 8 bases from V and 0 bases from J, with 14 bases between. The length of the CDR3 is 15 residues. CDR3 bases: TGTGCCAGCTCCCACAGACAGTTCTCTGGAAACACCATATATTTT. It is translated as CASSHRQFSGNTIYF.

The V and J genes are TRBV12-3 or TRBV12-4 and TRBJ2-3, with 7 bases identical to TRBD2. V trimming: 7 bases; J trimming: 1 base; junction bases outside the gene matches: 2. This CDR3 comprises 13 residues. The CDR3 protein is CASNRGGTDTQYF. The CDR3 DNA reads as TGTGCCAGCAACCGGGGGGGCACAGATACGCAGTATTTT.

This clonotype was counted many times. The CDR3 DNA is TGTGCCAGTGGACAGGTCTACGAGCAGTACTTC. Its protein product is CASGQVYEQYF. The chain joins TRBV19 to TRBJ2-7; 7 nucleotides align to TRBD1. CDR3 length: 11 residues. The germline gives CDR1 LNHDA, CDR2 SQIVND (reference sequence). With V trimmed by 8 bases and J by 3 bases, 1 base remained unmatched.

This clonotype turned up a few times. The rearrangement uses TRBV5-1 and TRBJ2-2; no clear D. Trimming took 7 bases from V and 0 from J, leaving 10 bases between them. The length of the CDR3 is 14 residues. Germline CDR1 reads SGHRS; CDR2 reads YFSETQ. Here the CDR3 reads CASFESANTGELFF. The DNA of the CDR3 is TGCGCCAGCTTCGAATCAGCGAACACCGGGGAGCTGTTTTTT.

This chain links TRBV29-1 with TRBJ2-7; 10 nucleotides line up with TRBD2. CDR3 length: 15 amino acids. In germline, CDR1 is SQVTM, CDR2 ANQGSEA. The V segment lost 6 bases and the J segment 2 bases; nucleotides outside the gene matches: 10. The CDR3 region has the DNA TGCAGCGTCCCCCAATGGACTAGCGGCACCTACGAGCAGTACTTC. Protein product: CSVPQWTSGTYEQYF.

This clonotype showed up many times. This chain uses TRBV5-1 with TRBJ2-7; D is unresolved. CDR1 is SGHRS and CDR2 is YFSETQ in the germline V gene. The CDR3 runs 14 residues. The V and J ends lost 0 bases and 3 bases respectively, with 10 bases between them. CDR3 sequence reads: CASSLGSSGYEQYF. The CDR3 region has the DNA TGCGCCAGCAGCTTGGGGTCCAGTGGCTACGAGCAGTACTTC. Drawing the rest from reference TRBV5-1 and TRBJ2-7, the complete variable domain is KAGVTQTPRYLIKTRGQQVTLSCSPISGHRSVSWYQQTPGQGLQFLFEYFSETQRNKGNFPGRFSGRQFSNSRSEMNVSTLELGDSALYLCASSLGSSGYEQYFGPGTRLTVT.

Many counts were recorded for this clonotype. This sequence joins TRBV20-1 and TRBJ1-2, with D possibly TRBD1 on 6 matching bases. Per the germline V gene, CDR1 is DFQATT and CDR2 is SNEGSKA (reference sequence). The CDR3 extends over 12 amino acids. V was shortened by 0 bases and J by 7 bases, with 9 bases between the two germline ends. CDR3 region: CSARDGRGGYTF. CDR3 DNA sequence: TGCAGTGCTAGAGATGGCAGGGGTGGCTACACCTTC.

This clonotype came up once. The final CDR3 position lacks the conserved phenylalanine or tryptophan, pointing to a likely read error. This chain links TRBV12-3 or TRBV12-4 with TRBJ2-2; 9 bases match TRBD2. J gave up 0 bases and V 3 bases, and 20 bases lay outside the gene matches. The CDR3 runs to 22 residues. The CDR3 coding sequence is TGTGCCAGCAGTTTCACTCTTCCGGGACTGTTAGCGGGGGCGCCGAACACCGGGGAGCTGTTTTTG. Amino acids: CASSFTLPGLLAGAPNTGELFL.

This clonotype was detected only a few times. DNA of the CDR3: TGCAGTGCTAGGGAGCGGGGGATAAACACCGGGGAGCTGTTTTTT. Protein product: CSARERGINTGELFF. This rearrangement joins TRBV20-1 to TRBJ2-2; 8 bases map to TRBD2. The CDR3 loop spans 15 amino acids. V lost 3 bases and J lost 2; bases outside the gene matches: 5. The germline V gene encodes CDR1 DFQATT and CDR2 SNEGSKA (reference sequence).